This entry is about one T cell receptor beta chain. What it recognizes is unknown. The data derive from a study of blood T cells in healthy people across ages. The overall study: Template switching captured about one barcoded beta molecule per two T cells.

With 6 bases clipped from V and 6 bases from J, the junction kept 3 bases outside the gene matches. There are 13 residues in the CDR3. Germline CDR1 MDHEN, CDR2 SYDVKM. Overall study findings and caveats: Per million T cells, TCR beta diversity dropped about linearly as age rose.

Combining a sample-barcoded 5' primer with a J-beta primer mix, a second PCR ran for roughly 7 to 12 cycles. Paired-end reads containing CDR3 totaled no fewer than 3 million for each sample. TCRdb used MiXCR to reprocess the 5' RACE reads, holding one entry per CDR3 protein. The profile covers 850,000 to 1,000,000 distinct CDR3 sequences, with roughly 48% appearing a single time and roughly 13% taken by the ten largest. Material: blood. The chain has TRBV28 and TRBJ2-1, with TRBD1 identical over 9 bases. The sequence was collected from a man aged 30 to 39 in good health. The chain's CDR3 is CASRGTGSNEQFF. The CDR3 DNA sequence: TGTGCCAGCAGGGGGACAGGGAGCAATGAGCAGTTCTTC.